This TCR beta chain stems from a study of T cell responses to AZD1222 COVID-19 vaccine. Study-level background: The study pooled second doses at about 4 or about 12 weeks. Study results and caveats: Targets within unmutated variant regions were reportedly found for nearly half of spike-specific TCRs. In a largely white British group with more females than males, clonal diversity was possibly underestimated. At baseline, seropositivity was found in only 5 to 7 AZD1222 recipients.

TCRdb's table, derived via immunoSEQ multiplex PCR, lists solely in-frame clones and lacks some. This table holds roughly 100,000 clones, roughly 87% found once. Details on this clone: The antigen is unknown.

This CDR3 has 16 residues. Germline trimming cut 4 bases from V and 2 bases from J; bases unmatched to any gene: 9. Germline lookup yields CDR1 SQVTM and CDR2 ANQGSEA. The chain couples TRBV29-1 to TRBJ2-1, with 9 positions matching TRBD2. The source material was peripheral blood, sampled on day 0 of AZD1222 vaccination. This TCR was sampled from an adult in good health. The CDR3 loop is CSVVARASGTYNEQFF. The CDR3 nucleotides read TGCAGCGTTGTGGCAAGGGCTAGCGGGACCTACAATGAGCAGTTCTTC.